This T cell receptor (beta chain) stems from a study of blood T cell repertoires in COVID-19. This CDR3 comprises 13 residues. V was clipped by 4 bases and J by 10 bases; unmatched bases: 6. Per the original methods: Reference gene primer amplification gave nucleated cell count estimates. Profiled with immunoSEQ multiplex PCR; TCRdb holds only in-frame clones, not every one. D and trimming come from the DNA, and the V and J calls and clone size come from that table. The sample carries 34,000 or so clones, 90% recorded once. The TCR originated in a man between 60 and 75 years old with active or convalescent COVID-19. The material sequenced was peripheral blood. V and J are TRBV12-3 or TRBV12-4 and TRBJ2-2; 7 bases match TRBD1. CDR3 region: CASSSQGMEELFF. The CDR3 DNA reads as TGTGCCAGCAGTTCACAGGGGATGGAGGAGCTGTTTTTT.